These 8 T cell receptor beta chains share one sample of origin, sequenced in a study of T cells after yellow fever vaccination (dated by TCRdb to about 2019). The sample's treatment or condition label is to be understood as: live attenuated yellow fever vaccine strain. Preparation of the library involved 5' RACE. Sequenced on an Illumina HiSeq 2500. The raw public data were reprocessed by TCRdb itself: fastp quality trimming at Q25, MiXCR clonotype calling, in-frame beta chains only. CDR3 protein sequences are deduplicated, and each keeps its most common genes and DNA. The sample includes approximately 30,000 distinct CDR3 sequences, with under 4.5% observed a single time. Together, the top ten hold about 47% of the sample. Source: CD8+ T cells sorted from PBMCs, taken 5 days after the yellow fever booster vaccination. Every receptor here comes from a man aged 30 to 39 who received the YFV17D yellow fever vaccine.

The rearrangement uses TRBV12-3 or TRBV12-4 and TRBJ2-7, with D maybe TRBD2 (5 bases). The CDR3 totals 13 residues. V was trimmed by 7 bases and J by 6 bases, leaving 16 bases between them. CDR3 protein: CASTQIGEGEQYF. The CDR3 DNA reads TGTGCCAGCACCCAAATAGGAGAGGGCGAGCAGTACTTC.

At least ten counts were recorded for this clonotype. The V and J genes are TRBV7-9 and TRBJ2-1; 10 positions agree with TRBD2. With V trimmed by 5 bases and J by 6 bases, 7 bases remained unmatched. There are 15 residues in the CDR3. CDR1 is SEHNR, CDR2 FQNEAQ, per germline (reference sequence). The CDR3 DNA sequence: TGTGCCAGCAGCCCTCCTAGCGGGAGTGGCAATGAGCAGTTCTTC. Amino acids: CASSPPSGSGNEQFF.

This clonotype was counted at least ten times. The chain is built from TRBV6-5 and TRBJ2-3, with D perhaps TRBD2 (5 bases). The CDR3 consists of 19 residues. Germline-derived CDR1 and CDR2 are MNHEY and SVGAGI. V was clipped by 2 bases and J by 2 bases, with 23 bases between them. CDR3 sequence: CASSYPRPPQRLATDTQYF. CDR3 sequence (DNA): TGTGCCAGCAGTTACCCTCGCCCCCCACAACGGCTAGCCACAGATACGCAGTATTTT.

This clonotype was detected many times. The chain has TRBV4-3 and TRBJ2-2; D perhaps matches TRBD1 (7 bases). V was trimmed by 8 bases and J by 6 bases, leaving 16 bases between them. Germline-derived CDR1 and CDR2 are LGHNA and YSLEER. The CDR3 extends over 14 amino acids. In DNA form, the CDR3 reads TGCGCCAGCTCTACAGGGGAGGAGGCCGGGGAGCTGTTTTTT. This gives the protein CASSTGEEAGELFF.

This clonotype was observed at least ten times. The V call is TRBV4-1, the J call TRBJ1-1; D unresolved. The CDR3 totals 14 residues. Trimming took 3 bases from V and 5 from J, leaving 13 bases between them. Per germline, CDR1 MGHRA and CDR2 YSYEKL. Here the CDR3 reads CASSHRWAGTEAFF. CDR3 DNA sequence: TGCGCCAGCAGCCATAGATGGGCAGGAACTGAAGCTTTCTTT.

This clonotype was seen at least ten times. This CDR3 reads CASSPGPPGVMGGFKSMEDEQFF. DNA for the CDR3: TGTGCCAGCAGCCCCGGGCCTCCGGGCGTGATGGGCGGATTTAAGTCAATGGAGGATGAGCAGTTCTTC. This chain links TRBV4-2 with TRBJ2-1; possible D gene TRBD2, 5 bases. The CDR3 covers 23 residues. V lost 4 bases to trimming and J lost 8 bases, with 42 bases between them. The V gene's germline CDR1 is LGHNA and CDR2 YNFKEQ.

This clonotype was detected ten times or more. The chain has TRBV20-1 and TRBJ1-1; TRBD1 is a possible D gene (6 bases). The V end lost 4 bases, the J end lost 0 bases, and 9 bases lay between the germline ends. CDR1 is DFQATT and CDR2 is SNEGSKA in the germline V gene (reference sequence). This CDR3 spans 13 amino acids. The CDR3 DNA is TGCAGTGCTACGCAGGGGATGAACACTGAAGCTTTCTTT. Translation gives CSATQGMNTEAFF.

This clonotype was found many times. This rearrangement joins TRBV7-9 to TRBJ2-4; D assignment may be TRBD1 or TRBD2 (6 bases each). Germline V gives CDR1 SEHNR, CDR2 FQNEAQ (reference sequence). V lost 5 bases and J 1 base, leaving 12 bases between the germline ends. The CDR3 runs to 15 residues. CDR3 protein: CASSPGEAAKNIQYF. CDR3 DNA sequence: TGTGCCAGCAGCCCAGGGGAGGCGGCCAAAAACATTCAGTACTTC.